Listed below are T cell receptor beta chains from one sample, sequenced in a study of T cell repertoires in cytomegalovirus infection. Their recognized antigens are unknown. TCRdb independently ran MiXCR on the reads; one entry per CDR3 protein. The sample lists around 100,000 distinct CDR3 sequences, 42% occurring once. The sample here was CD8+ T cells from cultured PBMCs, taken from culture after CMV antigen stimulation. The receptor source for this set is a human donor in good health (CMV status not recorded). Some clones in this sample may be carry-over from other donors' samples. Each CDR3 is given with its conserved first and last residue. The D gene is left open where the match is weak. Size values are once, few and many counts, or a class for expanded clones, and some rows have none.

>.|TRBD1|TRBV28|15|TRBJ1-1
TGTGCCAGCAGTCCGGGACCGGGACAGCCCACTGAAGCTTTCTTT
CASSPGPGQPTEAFF
>few|.|TRBV2|12|TRBJ2-3
TGTGCCAGCAGTGACGTAACAGATACGCAGTATTTT
CASSDVTDTQYF
>few|.|TRBV11-2|15|TRBJ2-5
TGTGCCAGCAGCTTAGCGGGCGGGATCCAAGAGACCCAGTACTTC
CASSLAGGIQETQYF
>.|TRBD2|TRBV7-2|17|TRBJ2-3
TGTGCCAGCAGCTTAAGGTCCCGCGGGGGTGGCCCAGATACGCAGTATTTT
CASSLRSRGGGPDTQYF
>.|.|TRBV14|15|TRBJ1-1
TGTGCCAGCAGCCAAGAGTGGCCAGTTAACACTGAAGCTTTCTTT
CASSQEWPVNTEAFF
>few|.|TRBV7-4|12|TRBJ2-5
TGTGCCAGCCGATCAGCAGAGGAGACCCAGTACTTC
CASRSAEETQYF
>.|TRBD2|TRBV6-1|13|TRBJ2-7
TGTGCCAGCAGTGGACTAGCTACCTACGAGCAGTACTTC
CASSGLATYEQYF
>.|.|TRBV4-1|13|TRBJ1-1
TGCGCCAGCAGTCGAACAGAGAACACTGAAGCTTTCTTT
CASSRTENTEAFF
>.|.|TRBV27|14|TRBJ1-1
TGTGCCAGCAGTTCCATGATGGCCTACACTGAAGCTTTCTTT
CASSSMMAYTEAFF
>.|.|TRBV5-4|15|TRBJ1-2
TGTGCCAGCAGCTTGGATCCCTTGTCTAACTATGGCTACACCTTC
CASSLDPLSNYGYTF
>.|.|TRBV27|15|TRBJ1-6
TGTGCCAGCAGTTCCCGCCTTGGGATCAATTCACCCCTCCACTTT
CASSSRLGINSPLHF
>.|.|TRBV6-1|14|TRBJ1-1
TGTGCCAGCAGTGATATCGGACTGTACACTGAAGCTTTCTTT
CASSDIGLYTEAFF
>.|.|TRBV6-1|11|TRBJ2-1
TGTGCCAGCAGGGAATACAATGAGCAGTTCTTC
CASREYNEQFF